These T cell receptor beta chains were read from a single sample in a study of blood T cell repertoires in COVID-19. Assay: immunoSEQ multiplex PCR; the TCRdb copy retains only in-frame clones and omits some. The sample includes around 200,000 clones, about 88% seen only once; the top ten take roughly 2.8%. The sequencing sample was made of PBMCs or T cells enriched from blood (not recorded which). Receptors were obtained from a woman between 25 and 40 years old who had recovered from COVID-19. CDR3s include the opening cysteine and the closing phenylalanine or tryptophan.

>13|TRBV5-6
CASSPAEYYGYTF
>15|TRBV5-1
CASSWTGSSNQPQHF
>14|TRBV6-5
CASSRAGGLYGYTF
>16|TRBV4-1
CASSQGGQANNQPQHF
>15|TRBV11-2
CASSTYAGGRETQYF
>16|TRBV7-8
CASSIGTSGGPETQYF
>16|TRBV27
CASSLLIAGGPDTQYF
>13|TRBV7-9
CASSRTGLYGYTF
>14|TRBV7-2
CASSSARGSYEQYF
>13|TRBV11-1
CASSAGGNQPQHF
>14|TRBV6-1
CASSESGTSYEQYF
>14|TRBV6-5
CASSSTSGSSPLHF
>11|TRBV7-9
CASTRGNEQFF
>17|TRBV4-3
CASSQWRGGRKTGELFF
>18|TRBV7-8
CASSFRGQFSSYNSPLHF
>17|TRBV3-1/TRBV3-2
CASSQDSGGSSTGELFF
>15|TRBV11-1
CASSHPGDGAYEQYF
>16|TRBV27
CASSSSRGAGTGELFF
>16|TRBV2
CASSDSPGQDSYEQYF
>12|TRBV12-3/TRBV12-4
CASSARTAASVF
>16|TRBV7-9
CASSLFDAGGWNEQFF
>16|TRBV19
CASSYGSVGQSYGYTF
>14|TRBV9
CASSVEGRRETQYF
>15|TRBV3-1/TRBV3-2
CASSQVGVLGTEAFF
>14|TRBV7-2
CASSLFHRGSEAFF
>16|TRBV7-2
CASSPGLAGGQNEQFF
>15|TRBV9
CASSVAGTGTSPLHF
>16|TRBV27
CASSFRVTGDAYGYTF
>17|TRBV5-4
CASSLAGGVGASNGYTF
>16|TRBV4-1
CASRTLSGGADGELFF
>15|TRBV5-1
CASSLGQPGNQPQHF
>15|TRBV10-3
CAISVRDRGTDTQYF
>15|TRBV18
CASSSRGGGAYEQYF
>15|TRBV27
CASSRQGPSYNEQFF
>13|TRBV6-5
CASNPRNTGELFF
>14|TRBV11-2
CASSSGPVQETQYF
>13|TRBV10-3
CAIPRTGVYGYTF
>16|TRBV3-1/TRBV3-2
CASSPSAGRRNQPQHF
>15|TRBV7-9
CASSSHREWNTEAFF
>14|TRBV29-1
CSVLDRAVDTEAFF
>15|TRBV9
CASSFTRDRGNTIYF
>15|TRBV7-2
CASSLYASMNTEAFF